Listed below are T cell receptor beta chains from one sample, sequenced in a study of control samples from healthy donors and cancer patients. Measured with immunoSEQ multiplex PCR; TCRdb has only the in-frame clones, and not every one. The top ten clones hold 5% to 7% of a sample with about 410,000 clones, around 90% of them seen once. The sample consisted of PBMCs. These receptors were taken from a middle-aged man with head and neck cancer. Both conserved end residues are part of each CDR3. A D gene is named only where the DNA matches it firmly. Clone size appears in some rows only: once, few, many, or a class for an expanded clone.

v_gene,j_gene,abundance,len,d_gene,CDR3aa,CDR3nt
TRBV28,TRBJ1-2,.,15,.,CASSSGRRANYGYTF,TGTGCCAGCAGTTCCGGACGACGAGCTAACTATGGCTACACCTTC
TRBV7-9,TRBJ1-4,.,14,.,CASSRGLSNEKLFF,TGTGCCAGCAGCAGAGGACTCTCTAATGAAAAACTGTTTTTT
TRBV30,TRBJ2-7,.,13,.,CAWVGVSEGEQYF,TGTGCCTGGGTCGGAGTTTCTGAGGGCGAGCAGTACTTC
TRBV27,TRBJ1-6,.,14,.,CASRPGRGDSPLHF,TGTGCCAGCAGACCGGGACGTGGCGATTCACCCCTCCACTTT
TRBV6-5,TRBJ2-3,once,14,TRBD1,CASRRAGGTDTQYF,TGTGCCAGCAGACGGGCAGGGGGAACAGATACGCAGTATTTT
TRBV27,TRBJ1-4,.,15,.,CASSTQGLTNEKLFF,TGTGCCAGCAGTACCCAGGGCCTCACTAATGAAAAACTGTTTTTT
TRBV10-1,TRBJ2-7,.,15,TRBD2,CASSDRLAGISEQYF,TGCGCCAGCAGTGACCGACTAGCGGGGATCTCCGAGCAGTACTTC
TRBV6-6,TRBJ2-2,.,18,TRBD2,CASSPSSGGPANTGELFF,TGTGCCAGCAGTCCAAGTAGCGGGGGGCCCGCGAACACCGGGGAGCTGTTTTTT
TRBV18,TRBJ2-7,.,15,.,CASSPKRGPAYEQYF,TGTGCCAGCTCACCAAAAAGGGGCCCAGCCTACGAGCAGTACTTC
TRBV28,TRBJ1-6,.,15,.,CASSPVGGTRSPLHF,TGTGCCAGCAGCCCGGTCGGGGGGACACGGTCACCCCTCCACTTT
TRBV7-9,TRBJ1-5,.,15,.,CASSGTGRGNQPQHF,TGTGCCAGCAGCGGAACAGGGAGGGGCAATCAGCCCCAGCATTTT
TRBV18,TRBJ2-5,.,17,.,CASSPVVGQLYQETQYF,TGTGCCAGCTCACCAGTCGTCGGCCAGCTGTACCAAGAGACCCAGTACTTC
TRBV30,TRBJ1-1,.,14,.,CAWSTGGMNTEAFF,TGTGCCTGGAGTACGGGGGGCATGAACACTGAAGCTTTCTTT
TRBV15,TRBJ2-7,once,14,.,CATSRNTFSYEQYF,TGTGCCACCAGCAGAAACACCTTCTCCTACGAGCAGTACTTC
TRBV7-8,TRBJ1-2,.,16,.,CASSTYGGDFNYGYTF,TGTGCCAGCAGCACGTACGGGGGGGATTTTAACTATGGCTACACCTTC
TRBV27,TRBJ2-7,.,15,TRBD1,CASSLFFSDRAHPYF,TGTGCCAGCAGTTTATTTTTCTCTGACAGGGCCCACCCATACTTC
TRBV5-1,TRBJ2-7,.,16,TRBD1,CASSLTQGWGSYEQYF,TGCGCCAGCAGCTTGACACAGGGGTGGGGGTCCTACGAGCAGTACTTC
TRBV7-3,TRBJ2-7,.,14,.,CASSPGGATYEQYF,TGTGCCAGCAGCCCGGGCGGGGCAACCTACGAGCAGTACTTC
TRBV28,TRBJ2-3,.,18,TRBD1,CASSELPGTGGATDTQYF,TGTGCCAGCAGTGAACTCCCGGGGACAGGGGGCGCAACAGATACGCAGTATTTT
TRBV27,TRBJ2-3,.,13,TRBD2,CASRLAGRDTQYF,TGTGCCAGCAGGCTAGCGGGACGAGATACGCAGTATTTT
TRBV15,TRBJ2-2,.,15,.,CATSRYRDHTGELFF,TGTGCCACCAGCAGATACAGGGACCACACCGGGGAGCTGTTTTTT
TRBV6-2/TRBV6-3,TRBJ1-2,.,12,.,CASSYPSYGYTF,TGTGCCAGCAGTTATCCAAGCTATGGCTACACCTTC
TRBV6-5,TRBJ2-5,.,14,TRBD1,CASTPGTGRETQYF,TGTGCCAGCACCCCTGGGACAGGGAGAGAGACCCAGTACTTC
TRBV19,TRBJ1-2,.,13,.,CASSITDGYGYTF,TGTGCCAGTAGTATAACCGACGGCTATGGCTACACCTTC
TRBV6-1,TRBJ2-1,.,19,TRBD2,CASSESPGRWTSDYNEQFF,TGTGCCAGCAGTGAAAGTCCCGGGCGTTGGACTAGCGATTACAATGAGCAGTTCTTC
TRBV4-2,TRBJ2-7,.,17,TRBD2,CASSHVGLAGDPYEQYF,TGTGCCAGCAGCCATGTTGGACTAGCGGGAGACCCCTACGAGCAGTACTTC
TRBV5-1,TRBJ1-1,.,14,.,CASSFGGANTEAFF,TGCGCCAGCAGCTTCGGGGGGGCTAACACTGAAGCTTTCTTT
TRBV3-1/TRBV3-2,TRBJ2-3,.,15,.,CASSHPWFGTDTQYF,TGTGCCAGCAGCCATCCTTGGTTTGGCACAGATACGCAGTATTTT
TRBV5-1,TRBJ2-1,once,16,TRBD1,CASSPSGTGMFNEQFF,TGCGCCAGCAGCCCCAGCGGGACAGGGATGTTCAATGAGCAGTTCTTC
TRBV5-5,TRBJ1-1,once,14,.,CASSLWAENTEAFF,TGTGCCAGCAGCTTGTGGGCAGAGAACACTGAAGCTTTCTTT
TRBV3-1/TRBV3-2,TRBJ2-7,.,15,.,CASSHAGLRWYEQYF,TGTGCCAGCAGTCACGCAGGACTTCGTTGGTACGAGCAGTACTTC
TRBV28,TRBJ2-1,.,11,.,CASLRGNEQFF,TGTGCCAGCCTGAGGGGCAATGAGCAGTTCTTC
TRBV19,TRBJ1-1,.,15,.,CASSHNSPGDTEAFF,TGTGCCAGTAGTCATAACTCCCCGGGGGACACTGAAGCTTTCTTT
TRBV2,TRBJ1-1,.,13,.,CASSDTLNTEAFF,TGTGCCAGCAGTGACACCCTGAACACTGAAGCTTTCTTT
TRBV5-1,TRBJ1-2,.,13,.,CASSSYRGDGYTF,TGCGCCAGCAGCTCTTACAGAGGCGATGGCTACACCTTC
TRBV5-4,TRBJ1-5,once,12,.,CASSLRDQPQHF,TGTGCCAGCAGCTTGAGAGATCAGCCCCAGCATTTT
TRBV7-9,TRBJ2-1,.,13,.,CASSLITTNEQFF,TGTGCCAGCAGCTTAATCACGACGAATGAGCAGTTCTTC
TRBV27,TRBJ2-1,.,11,TRBD2,CASSRGSEQFF,TGTGCCAGCAGCCGCGGGAGTGAGCAGTTCTTC
TRBV5-8,TRBJ1-5,.,15,.,CASSLRQFLGSPQHF,TGTGCCAGCAGCCTTCGACAATTTCTCGGGTCGCCCCAGCATTTT
TRBV7-3,TRBJ2-1,few,13,.,CASSLDSYNEQFF,TGTGCCAGCAGCTTAGACAGTTACAATGAGCAGTTCTTC